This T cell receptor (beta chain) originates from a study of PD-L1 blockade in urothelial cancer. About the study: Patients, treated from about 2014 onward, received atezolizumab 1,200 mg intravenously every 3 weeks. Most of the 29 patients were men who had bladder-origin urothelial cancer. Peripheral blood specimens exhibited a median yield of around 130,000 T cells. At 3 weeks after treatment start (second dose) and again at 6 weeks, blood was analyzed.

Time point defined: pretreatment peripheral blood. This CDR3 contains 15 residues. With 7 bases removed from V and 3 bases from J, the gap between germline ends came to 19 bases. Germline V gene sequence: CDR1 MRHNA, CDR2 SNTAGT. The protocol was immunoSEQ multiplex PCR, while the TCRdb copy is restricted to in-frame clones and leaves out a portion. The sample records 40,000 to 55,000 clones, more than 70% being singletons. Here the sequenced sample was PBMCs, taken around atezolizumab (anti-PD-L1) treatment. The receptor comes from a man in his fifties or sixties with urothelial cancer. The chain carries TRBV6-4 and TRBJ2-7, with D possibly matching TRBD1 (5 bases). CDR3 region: CASNNGQTDIYEQYF. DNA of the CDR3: TGTGCCAGCAATAACGGGCAGACGGACATCTACGAGCAGTACTTC.